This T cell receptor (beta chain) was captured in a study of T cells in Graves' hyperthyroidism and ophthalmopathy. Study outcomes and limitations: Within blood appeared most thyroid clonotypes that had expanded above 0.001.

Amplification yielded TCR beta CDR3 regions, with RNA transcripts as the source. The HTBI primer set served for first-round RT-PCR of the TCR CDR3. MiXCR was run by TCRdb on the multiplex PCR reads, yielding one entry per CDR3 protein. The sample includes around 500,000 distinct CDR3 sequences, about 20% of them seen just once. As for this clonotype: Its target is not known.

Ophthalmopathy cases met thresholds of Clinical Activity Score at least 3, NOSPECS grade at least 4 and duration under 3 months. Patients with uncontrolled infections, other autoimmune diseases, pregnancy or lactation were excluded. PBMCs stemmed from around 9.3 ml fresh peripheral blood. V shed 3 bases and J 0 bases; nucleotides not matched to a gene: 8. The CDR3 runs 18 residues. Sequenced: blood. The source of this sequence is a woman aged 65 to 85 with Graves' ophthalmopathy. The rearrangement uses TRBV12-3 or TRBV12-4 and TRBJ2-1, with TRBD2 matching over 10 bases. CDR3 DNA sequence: TGTGCCAGCAGTTTTAGGACTAGCGGATTTCTCTCCTACAATGAGCAGTTCTTC. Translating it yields CASSFRTSGFLSYNEQFF.